Shown below are 18 T cell receptor beta chains from a single sample sequenced in a study of T cells in Graves' hyperthyroidism and ophthalmopathy (dated 2019 in TCRdb). Preparation of the library involved multiplex PCR. TCRdb names Illumina HiSeq 2000 as the instrument used. TCR beta CDR3 regions were amplified from RNA transcripts. A first-round RT-PCR of the TCR CDR3 used the HTBI primer set with the Qiagen OneStep RT-PCR kit. Using fastp trimming at Q25 and MiXCR clonotype assembly, TCRdb reanalyzed the public sequencing data and kept in-frame beta chains. One record per CDR3 amino acid sequence lists the most common genes and DNA. The sample profile shows approximately 400,000 distinct CDR3 sequences; 15% to 17% of them were found once. 14% of the sample goes to the ten largest clones. Sequences were obtained from blood. The receptors originated from a woman younger than 30 with Graves' hyperthyroidism.

The chain has TRBV7-2 and TRBJ2-5; the D call may be TRBD1 or TRBD2 (5 bases each). The germline V and J ends were trimmed by 6 bases and 2 bases, with 16 bases remaining between them. The CDR3 loop spans 15 amino acids. The germline gives CDR1 SGHTA, CDR2 FQGNSA. The CDR3 bases are TGTGCCAGCAGGGGTCCAGGGACCATTCAAGAGACCCAGTACTTC. Its protein product is CASRGPGTIQETQYF.

This clonotype was detected only a few times. This chain uses TRBV5-1 with TRBJ2-4; D possibly matches TRBD1 or TRBD2 (7 bases each). Per germline, CDR1 SGHRS and CDR2 YFSETQ. V was cut by 4 bases and J by 1 base, with 12 bases left in between. This CDR3 has 15 amino acids. The CDR3 protein is CASSPQGGAKNIQYF. The DNA of the CDR3 is TGCGCCAGCAGCCCCCAGGGGGGGGCCAAAAACATTCAGTACTTC.

This clonotype was seen ten or more times. This chain connects TRBV2 to TRBJ2-1; D is ambiguous. The CDR3 has 16 residues. The V end was cut by 6 bases, the J end by 0 bases, with 15 bases between. The germline gives CDR1 SNHLY, CDR2 FYNNEI. CDR3 sequence: CASSVDRQSSYNEQFF. The CDR3 DNA is TGTGCCAGCAGCGTGGACCGGCAAAGCTCCTACAATGAGCAGTTCTTC.

There are many counts of this clonotype. This chain joins TRBV5-1 and TRBJ2-1, with 7 bases lining up with TRBD2. The V segment lost 1 base and the J segment 4 bases; nucleotides outside the gene matches: 5. The CDR3 covers 15 residues. CDR1 is SGHRS and CDR2 is YFSETQ in the germline V gene. As DNA, the CDR3 is TGCGCCAGCAGCTTGACTAGCGCGAGATACAATGAGCAGTTCTTC. It encodes CASSLTSARYNEQFF.

The V and J genes are TRBV2 and TRBJ2-5; D not certain. The germline V gene has CDR1 SNHLY and CDR2 FYNNEI. V was clipped by 6 bases and J by 5 bases, with 10 bases between them. There are 12 residues in the CDR3. The CDR3 loop is CASRLPPETQYF. DNA of the CDR3: TGTGCCAGCAGGTTGCCTCCCGAGACCCAGTACTTC.

The J gene is TRBJ1-1, the V gene TRBV6-1; no reliable D call. The CDR3 sequence is 13 residues long. Germline loops: CDR1 MNHNS, CDR2 SASEGT. Trimming pared 0 bases from V and 7 bases from J, leaving 9 bases between. The CDR3 region has the DNA TGTGCCAGCAGTGAAGCGGCACCAAATGAAGCTTTCTTT. This translates into CASSEAAPNEAFF.

This clonotype came up a few times. The V call is TRBV9, the J call TRBJ2-3, with 7 bases identical to TRBD2. Per germline, CDR1 SGDLS and CDR2 YYNGEE. V was pared by 4 bases and J by 4 bases, with 9 bases of the junction left unmatched. The CDR3 has 15 amino acids. The CDR3 DNA is TGTGCCAGCAGCCTGGGGGGGGGAGGGCCAGATACGCAGTATTTT. Amino acids: CASSLGGGGPDTQYF.

V usage is TRBV6-2 or TRBV6-3 and J usage is TRBJ1-3, with D possibly being TRBD1 (6 bases). The CDR3 is 14 residues long. Trimming cost V 6 bases and J 2 bases, with 11 bases left between them. The germline V gene encodes CDR1 MNHEY and CDR2 SVGEGT. The CDR3 coding sequence is TGTGCCAGCAGAGGAGGGGGAGCTGGAAACACCATATATTTT. It is translated as CASRGGGAGNTIYF.

This clonotype was seen a single time. The chain employs TRBV2 and TRBJ1-1; D unclear. The germline CDR1 and CDR2 sequences are SNHLY and FYNNEI. With 5 bases removed from V and 7 bases from J, the gap between germline ends came to 8 bases. This CDR3 comprises 11 residues. The CDR3 DNA is TGTGCCAGCAGTCTCTTCATTGAAGCTTTCTTT. As protein: CASSLFIEAFF. Using reference TRBV2 and TRBJ1-1 for the parts outside the CDR3, the full variable domain is EPEVTQTPSHQVTQMGQEVILRCVPISNHLYFYWYRQILGQKVEFLVSFYNNEISEKSEIFDDQFSVERPDGSNFTLKIRSTKLEDSAMYFCASSLFIEAFFGQGTRLTVV.

This sequence joins TRBV19 and TRBJ2-3, with 8 nucleotides matching TRBD1. CDR3 length: 15 residues. J lost 3 bases, V lost 0 bases, and 2 bases had no gene match. In germline, CDR1 is LNHDA, CDR2 SQIVND (reference sequence). The CDR3 DNA follows: TGTGCCAGTAGTATAGAAACAGGGGGTACAGATACGCAGTATTTT. This codes for CASSIETGGTDTQYF.

This clonotype was recorded many times. V gene TRBV20-1 combines with J gene TRBJ1-1; 10 nucleotides line up with TRBD1. Trimming removed 6 bases from V and 8 bases from J; junction bases left unmatched: 12. The germline gives CDR1 DFQATT, CDR2 SNEGSKA (reference sequence). CDR3 length: 14 residues. The CDR3 sequence: CSATGTGDLREAFF. CDR3 bases: TGCAGTGCCACCGGGACAGGGGATTTGAGGGAAGCTTTCTTT.

The J gene is TRBJ2-7, the V gene TRBV14; D unclear. There are 19 residues in the CDR3. Trimming cost V 5 bases and J 3 bases, with 29 bases left between them. Germline values: CDR1 SGHDN, CDR2 FVKESK. The CDR3 protein is CASSTVSCTVGTPNYEQYF. The CDR3 coding sequence is TGTGCCAGCAGCACGGTTTCTTGTACCGTAGGCACTCCTAACTACGAGCAGTACTTC. The whole variable domain, remainder taken from reference TRBV14 and TRBJ2-7, is EAGVTQFPSHSVIEKGQTVTLRCDPISGHDNLYWYRRVMGKEIKFLLHFVKESKQDESGMPNNRFLAERTGGTYSTLKVQPAELEDSGVYFCASSTVSCTVGTPNYEQYFGPGTRLTVT.

This clonotype came up a few times. The chain links TRBV19 to TRBJ2-1; 7 bases align to TRBD2. Germline V CDR1 and CDR2: LNHDA, SQIVND (reference sequence). The CDR3 covers 15 residues. J lost 2 bases, V lost 4 bases, and 5 bases had no gene match. CDR3 nucleotide sequence: TGTGCCAGTAGTAAGGAGCGGGATCCCTACAATGAGCAGTTCTTC. Translating it yields CASSKERDPYNEQFF. The variable domain in full, with the rest retrieved from reference TRBV19 and TRBJ2-1, is DGGITQSPKYLFRKEGQNVTLSCEQNLNHDAMYWYRQDPGQGLRLIYYSQIVNDFQKGDIAEGYSVSREKKESFPLTVTSAQKNPTAFYLCASSKERDPYNEQFFGPGTRLTVL.

This clonotype was observed many times. The gene calls are TRBV3-1 and TRBJ1-4; D is unresolved. The CDR3 has 16 amino acids. V was shortened by 0 bases and J by 8 bases, with 16 bases between the two germline ends. The germline gives CDR1 LGHDT, CDR2 YNNKEL (reference sequence). CDR3: CASSQERTSGREKLFF. The CDR3 region has the DNA TGTGCCAGCAGCCAAGAAAGAACTAGCGGGAGAGAAAAACTGTTTTTT.

In its sample, this clonotype was seen a few times. Its ends do not fully match the called genes, so a read error is possible. This chain links TRBV7-7 with TRBJ2-2; possibly TRBD2 for D (6 bases). The CDR3 contains 14 residues. Germline V gives CDR1 SSHAT, CDR2 FNYEAQ (reference sequence). CDR3 protein: CASSQSSGTGELFF. For the CDR3, the DNA is TGTGCTAGCAGCCAAAGTAGCGGCACCGGGGAGCTGTTTTTT.

This clonotype was observed at least ten times. V is TRBV10-3 and J is TRBJ1-5, with D unclear. The CDR3 runs 15 residues. Deletions cut 6 bases from V and 2 bases from J, with 14 bases between. Germline assignment: CDR1 ENHRY and CDR2 SYGVKD. DNA for the CDR3: TGTGCCATCAGCCGGACCTCTATAGGCAATCAGCCCCAGCATTTT. Protein sequence: CAISRTSIGNQPQHF.

This chain links TRBV5-1 with TRBJ2-3, with D perhaps TRBD2 (6 bases). This CDR3 is 16 amino acids long. V lost 4 bases and J lost 0, with 15 bases in between. Germline assignment: CDR1 SGHRS and CDR2 YFSETQ. The CDR3: CASSPWEAASTDTQYF. CDR3 nucleotide sequence: TGCGCCAGCAGCCCATGGGAGGCGGCTAGCACAGATACGCAGTATTTT.

This rearrangement joins TRBV7-9 to TRBJ2-1, with 8 bases identical to TRBD2. The length of the CDR3 is 15 residues. The V segment lost 4 bases and the J segment 8 bases; nucleotides outside the gene matches: 10. Germline V lookup: CDR1 SEHNR, CDR2 FQNEAQ (reference sequence). This chain's CDR3 is CASSSGTRKGHEQFF. CDR3 nucleotide sequence: TGTGCCAGCAGCTCTGGGACTAGAAAAGGCCATGAGCAGTTCTTC.